Below are 23 T cell receptor beta chains sequenced from a single sample in a study of regulatory T cells in long-lasting Graves disease. Combining iRepertoire HTBI primers with Arm-PCR of CDR3 regions, the authors built TCR beta libraries. TCRdb re-called the multiplex PCR reads with MiXCR, one entry per CDR3 protein. Among 350,000 to 500,000 distinct CDR3 sequences listed, around 20% were seen once. Sample time point: persistent/refractory GD, antithyroid drugs over 5 years with positive TRAb. Scientists built the TCR library using RNA that was extracted from PBMCs. The material was peripheral blood mononuclear cells (PBMCs), obtained when the disease was refractory, from a patient treated with antithyroid drugs. The receptors shown here come from a female donor with Graves disease.

To note about this clonotype: At one boundary the junction diverges from the germline segment, which might be a read error. The chain links TRBV5-4 to TRBJ2-4; 7 bases are a match to TRBD2. The CDR3 consists of 16 residues. Germline CDR1 reads SGHNT; CDR2 reads YYREEE (reference sequence). The CDR3 sequence: CASSNSDAEIGRERFF. CDR3 in DNA: TGTGCCAGCAGCAACTCGGACGCGGAGATCGGGCGGGAGAGGTTCTTC. The full variable domain, its missing parts supplied by reference TRBV5-4 and TRBJ2-4, is ETGVTQSPTHLIKTRGQQVTLRCSSQSGHNTVSWYQQALGQGPQFIFQYYREEENGRGNFPPRFSGLQFPNYSSELNVNALELDDSALYLCASSNSDAEIGRERFFGAGTRLSVL.

The V gene is TRBV14, the J gene TRBJ2-7; D ambiguous. Trimming shortened V by 6 bases and J by 1 base, and 7 bases separated the two germline ends. The CDR3 has 12 amino acids. The germline CDR1 and CDR2 sequences are SGHDN and FVKESK. As DNA, the CDR3 is TGTGCCAGCAGAGGAGAGTCCTACGAGCAGTACTTC. Its protein product is CASRGESYEQYF.

This clonotype was detected a few times. The rearrangement links TRBV20-1 to TRBJ2-1; no reliable D call. CDR1 and CDR2 from the germline V gene are DFQATT and SNEGSKA (reference sequence). This CDR3 spans 14 amino acids. V dropped 0 bases and J dropped 0 bases, with 6 bases sitting between them. The CDR3 spells CSARDFSSYNEQFF. The CDR3 region has the DNA TGCAGTGCTAGAGATTTCAGCTCCTACAATGAGCAGTTCTTC.

For this clonotype: One end of the junction varies from germline; a read error may be responsible. The chain is built from TRBV20-1 and TRBJ1-2, with a possible D match to TRBD1 (5 bases). The germline gives CDR1 DFQATT, CDR2 SNEGSKA (reference sequence). This CDR3 region has 13 residues. CDR3 protein: CSASPAGTYGHTF. The CDR3 DNA sequence: TGCAGTGCTAGTCCGGCAGGGACCTATGGCCACACCTTC.

This clonotype was counted only a few times. V usage is TRBV2 and J usage is TRBJ2-1; 9 bases are shared with TRBD2. After removal of 1 base from V and 5 bases from J, the junction contained 6 bases not matched to a gene. CDR3 length equals 16 residues. CDR1 SNHLY and CDR2 FYNNEI come from the germline V gene. The CDR3 DNA sequence: TGTGCCAGCAGTGAAGTGAGCGGGAGGCCACACAATGAGCAGTTCTTC. Translation: CASSEVSGRPHNEQFF.

The rearrangement uses TRBV5-1 and TRBJ2-5; D perhaps matches TRBD2 (6 bases). The V gene lost 4 bases and the J gene lost 5 bases, with 18 bases spanning the gap. This CDR3 is 15 amino acids long. Germline lookup yields CDR1 SGHRS and CDR2 YFSETQ. The CDR3 DNA is TGCGCCAGCAGCCCGGGGGTGGGACCAATGGAGACCCAGTACTTC. It translates to CASSPGVGPMETQYF.

This clonotype was recorded a few times. V and J are TRBV3-1 and TRBJ1-6; D unresolved. CDR1 is LGHDT and CDR2 is YNNKEL in the germline V gene (reference sequence). The CDR3 length is 15 residues. The ends were cut back, 7 bases at V and 5 bases at J, with 15 bases in the middle. Here the CDR3 reads CASKAGQQDNSPLHF. The CDR3 coding sequence is TGTGCCAGCAAGGCCGGCCAACAAGATAATTCACCCCTCCACTTT.

Details on this clonotype: One base away lies a much larger clone, so this may be a sequencing read error. The chain has TRBV2 and TRBJ2-5, with D uncertain. Between the trimmed V and J ends, which lost 0 bases and 3 bases, there was a span of 2 bases. The CDR3 has 12 amino acids. Germline CDR1 SNHLY, CDR2 FYNNEI. The DNA of the CDR3 is TGTGCCAGCAGTGAAGCGGAAGAGACCCAGTACTTC. Its protein is CASSEAEETQYF.

V gene TRBV7-9 combines with J gene TRBJ2-5, with 8 bases aligning to TRBD2. The trim removed 5 bases at V and 0 bases at J, leaving 8 bases unmatched. CDR1 and CDR2 (germline): SEHNR, FQNEAQ (reference sequence). The CDR3 totals 16 residues. The CDR3 DNA is TGTGCCAGCAGCCAACTGACTAGCGCGTACCAAGAGACCCAGTACTTC. It specifies CASSQLTSAYQETQYF. The whole variable domain, filled in from reference TRBV7-9 and TRBJ2-5, reads DTGVSQNPRHKITKRGQNVTFRCDPISEHNRLYWYRQTLGQGPEFLTYFQNEAQLEKSRLLSDRFSAERPKGSFSTLEIQRTEQGDSAMYLCASSQLTSAYQETQYFGPGTRLLVL.

This clonotype was observed at least ten times. The rearrangement joins TRBV20-1 to TRBJ2-7; maybe TRBD2 (6 bases). In germline, CDR1 is DFQATT, CDR2 SNEGSKA (reference sequence). CDR3 length: 15 residues. The V end was cut by 5 bases, the J end by 3 bases, with 20 bases between. The chain's CDR3 is CSAEKSRGGGYEQYF. CDR3 in DNA: TGCAGTGCTGAAAAGTCCCGGGGAGGTGGCTACGAGCAGTACTTC.

V and J are TRBV5-4 and TRBJ2-5; 11 bases align to TRBD1. This CDR3 contains 14 residues. The germline gives CDR1 SGHNT, CDR2 YYREEE (reference sequence). V trimming: 4 bases; J trimming: 5 bases; junction bases outside the gene matches: 4. The DNA of the CDR3 is TGTGCCAGCAGCCGGGACAGGGGGAAGGAGACCCAGTACTTC. Translating it yields CASSRDRGKETQYF.

The rearrangement links TRBV20-1 to TRBJ1-1; 8 bases map to TRBD1. CDR3 length: 14 residues. From germline, CDR1 is DFQATT and CDR2 SNEGSKA (reference sequence). J lost 6 bases, V lost 1 base, and 7 bases had no gene match. DNA of the CDR3: TGCAGTGCTAGAGGACAGGGGCCGGTGGCTGAAGCTTTCTTT. The encoded protein is CSARGQGPVAEAFF.

This clonotype was observed a few times. V gene TRBV18 combines with J gene TRBJ2-5; 10 bases agree with TRBD1. Germline V gives CDR1 KGHSH, CDR2 LQKENI. The CDR3 is made up of 15 amino acids. Trimming took 3 bases from V and 5 from J; bases not matched to a gene: 6. The CDR3 DNA reads TGTGCCAGCTCACCGGGGACAGGGGCTCCGGAGACCCAGTACTTC. As protein: CASSPGTGAPETQYF.

This clonotype was found a few times. This chain joins TRBV4-1 and TRBJ2-7; D might be TRBD1 or TRBD2, each matching 6 bases. This CDR3 comprises 15 residues. Trimming removed 0 bases from V and 4 bases from J, with 13 bases in between. Germline values: CDR1 MGHRA, CDR2 YSYEKL. CDR3: CASSQDHGGSYEQYF. The CDR3 bases are TGCGCCAGCAGCCAAGATCACGGGGGCAGTTACGAGCAGTACTTC.

Points on this clonotype: Germline is not matched at one junction end, which may reflect a read error. This chain connects TRBV4-2 to TRBJ2-7, with TRBD2 matching 13 bases. This CDR3 has 20 residues. In germline, CDR1 is LGHNA, CDR2 YNFKEQ. This CDR3 reads CASSQDRTSGRGARTYEQYF. CDR3 nucleotide sequence: TGTGCCAGCAGTCAAGATAGGACTAGCGGGAGAGGAGCACGAACCTACGAGCAGTACTTC.

This clonotype has a handful of counts. This chain links TRBV9 with TRBJ1-1; D not resolved. CDR1 is SGDLS and CDR2 is YYNGEE in the germline V gene. V was pared by 2 bases and J by 0 bases, with 8 bases between. This CDR3 region has 14 residues. CDR3 region: CASSVGGMNTEAFF. Written as DNA, the CDR3 is TGTGCCAGCAGCGTTGGAGGCATGAACACTGAAGCTTTCTTT.

This clonotype was seen many times. V is TRBV28 and J is TRBJ1-2, with 7 positions matching TRBD1. The CDR3 is made up of 14 amino acids. V was clipped by 4 bases and J by 4 bases; unmatched bases: 6. Germline V lookup: CDR1 MDHEN, CDR2 SYDVKM. The CDR3 sequence is CASSWQGGFYGYTF. The CDR3 DNA reads as TGTGCCAGCAGTTGGCAGGGGGGATTCTATGGCTACACCTTC.

This clonotype was recorded many times. V gene TRBV3-1 combines with J gene TRBJ2-5; a possible D gene is TRBD1 (6 bases). The CDR3 length is 17 residues. Germline values: CDR1 LGHDT, CDR2 YNNKEL (reference sequence). With 10 bases removed from V and 1 base from J, the gap between germline ends came to 25 bases. The CDR3 sequence is CATHSRGRQAFQETQYF. CDR3 DNA: TGTGCCACCCACAGCAGGGGCCGACAGGCCTTCCAAGAGACCCAGTACTTC.

The chain joins TRBV19 to TRBJ2-1, with 13 bases that match TRBD2. The CDR3 covers 13 residues. Trimming removed 8 bases from V and 5 bases from J; junction bases left unmatched: 0. Germline CDR1 LNHDA, CDR2 SQIVND (reference sequence). In DNA form, the CDR3 reads TGTGCCAGTGGACTAGCGGGGGACAATGAGCAGTTCTTC. Translated, it gives CASGLAGDNEQFF.

There are many counts of this clonotype. This chain connects TRBV2 to TRBJ2-7; 15 positions agree with TRBD2. J lost 0 bases, V lost 6 bases, and 0 bases had no gene match. Per germline, CDR1 SNHLY and CDR2 FYNNEI. The CDR3 is 15 amino acids. CDR3 sequence (DNA): TGTGCCAGCAGGGGACTAGCGGGAGGCTCCTACGAGCAGTACTTC. Translated, it gives CASRGLAGGSYEQYF.

This clonotype was picked up many times. This chain links TRBV2 with TRBJ1-5, with unresolved D. Germline V lookup: CDR1 SNHLY, CDR2 FYNNEI. This CDR3 comprises 12 residues. Trimming took 7 bases from V and 1 from J, leaving 5 bases between them. Here the CDR3 reads CASKISNQPQHF. CDR3 coding DNA: TGTGCCAGCAAGATCAGCAATCAGCCCCAGCATTTT.

This clonotype has ten or more counts. The V gene is TRBV28, the J gene TRBJ2-7; TRBD2 is a possible D gene (6 bases). CDR1 and CDR2 (germline): MDHEN, SYDVKM. CDR3 length equals 14 residues. V was cut by 5 bases and J by 1 base, with 12 bases left in between. The CDR3 region is CASSGPGESYEQYF. The DNA of the CDR3 is TGTGCCAGCAGTGGACCGGGGGAATCCTACGAGCAGTACTTC. The entire variable domain, with the rest obtained from reference TRBV28 and TRBJ2-7, is as follows: DVKVTQSSRYLVKRTGEKVFLECVQDMDHENMFWYRQDPGLGLRLIYFSYDVKMKEKGDIPEGYSVSREKKERFSLILESASTNQTSMYLCASSGPGESYEQYFGPGTRLTVT.

This clonotype was seen many times. DNA for the CDR3: TGTGCCAGCATAGGGCTGGAGCAGTTCTTC. It is translated as CASIGLEQFF. The chain recombines TRBV2 with TRBJ2-1, with D hard to call. This CDR3 is built from 10 residues. The V and J ends lost 7 bases and 10 bases respectively, with 8 bases between them. CDR1 SNHLY and CDR2 FYNNEI come from the germline V gene.